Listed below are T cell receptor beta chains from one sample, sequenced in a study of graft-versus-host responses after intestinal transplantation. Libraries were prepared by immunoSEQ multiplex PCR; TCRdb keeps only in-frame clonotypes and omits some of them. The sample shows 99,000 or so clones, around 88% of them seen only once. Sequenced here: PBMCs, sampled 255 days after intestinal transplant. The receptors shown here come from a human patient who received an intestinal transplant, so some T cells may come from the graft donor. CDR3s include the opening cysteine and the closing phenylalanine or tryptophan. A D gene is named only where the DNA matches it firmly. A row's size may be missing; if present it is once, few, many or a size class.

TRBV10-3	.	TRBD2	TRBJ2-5	CAISEASSGPGKTQYF	TGTGCCATCAGTGAAGCGTCTAGCGGGCCTGGCAAGACCCAGTACTTC
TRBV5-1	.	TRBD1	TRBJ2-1	CASSLRPDRLNNEQFF	TGCGCCAGCAGCTTGAGGCCGGACAGGTTAAACAATGAGCAGTTCTTC
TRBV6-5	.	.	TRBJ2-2	CASSSQGSAGELFF	TGTGCCAGCAGTTCACAGGGATCTGCCGGGGAGCTGTTTTTT
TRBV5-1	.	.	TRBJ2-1	CASSLMYNEQFF	TGCGCCAGCAGCTTGATGTACAATGAGCAGTTCTTC
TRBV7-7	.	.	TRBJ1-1	CASSLTVNTEAFF	TGTGCTAGCAGCTTAACGGTGAACACTGAAGCTTTCTTT
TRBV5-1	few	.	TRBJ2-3	CASSPRDPHSTQYF	TGCGCCAGCAGCCCCCGGGACCCACACTCTACGCAGTATTTT
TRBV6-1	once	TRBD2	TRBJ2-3	CASSENGGAADTQYF	TGTGCCAGCAGTGAAAACGGGGGGGCAGCAGATACGCAGTATTTT
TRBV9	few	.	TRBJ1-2	CASSVQGTSGYTF	TGTGCCAGCAGCGTACAGGGGACCTCCGGCTACACCTTC
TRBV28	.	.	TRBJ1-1	CASSLGAGGDTEAFF	TGTGCCAGCAGTTTAGGGGCCGGAGGTGACACTGAAGCTTTCTTT
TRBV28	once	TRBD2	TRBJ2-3	CASSFIAGPDTQYF	TGTGCCAGCAGTTTTATAGCGGGCCCAGATACGCAGTATTTT
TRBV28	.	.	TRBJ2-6	CASSPLVISGANVLTF	TGTGCCAGCAGTCCCCTGGTGATCTCTGGGGCCAACGTCCTGACTTTC
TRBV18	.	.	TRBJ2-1	CASSRLKGNNEQFF	TGTGCCAGCTCACGCCTAAAAGGAAACAATGAGCAGTTCTTC
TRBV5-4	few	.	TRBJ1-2	CASSLVGAQGYTF	TGTGCCAGCAGCTTGGTTGGAGCTCAGGGCTACACCTTC
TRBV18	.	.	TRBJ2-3	CASSPLNKDTQYF	TGTGCCAGCTCACCACTTAACAAAGATACGCAGTATTTT
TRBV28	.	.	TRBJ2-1	CASSFFGEGRYNEQFF	TGTGCCAGCAGTTTCTTCGGGGAAGGCAGGTACAATGAGCAGTTCTTC
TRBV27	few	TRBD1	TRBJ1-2	CARSLRGVVGTGGRYGYTF	TGTGCCCGCAGTTTACGGGGGGTTGTTGGGACAGGGGGCCGCTATGGCTACACCTTC
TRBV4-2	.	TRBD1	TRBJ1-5	CASSTELGQFNQPQHF	TGTGCCAGCAGCACGGAACTGGGACAGTTCAATCAGCCCCAGCATTTT
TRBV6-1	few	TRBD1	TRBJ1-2	CASSEESGGGYGYTF	TGTGCCAGCAGTGAGGAATCAGGGGGCGGCTATGGCTACACCTTC
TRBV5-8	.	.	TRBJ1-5	CASSRTGTKHSNQPQHF	TGTGCCAGCAGTCGAACCGGGACTAAACATAGCAATCAGCCCCAGCATTTT
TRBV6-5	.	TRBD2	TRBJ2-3	CASSSLKRGGADTQYF	TGTGCCAGCAGTTCCCTTAAGCGGGGGGGTGCAGATACGCAGTATTTT
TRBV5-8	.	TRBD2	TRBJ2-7	CASSSHLGLAGYEQYF	TGTGCCAGCAGCTCGCACCTGGGACTAGCGGGCTACGAGCAGTACTTC
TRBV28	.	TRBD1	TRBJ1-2	CASIKTGIYGYTF	TGTGCCAGCATCAAGACAGGGATCTATGGCTACACCTTC
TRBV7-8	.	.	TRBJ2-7	CASSLDGFRLNEQYF	TGTGCCAGCAGCTTAGATGGCTTCCGTCTCAACGAGCAGTACTTC
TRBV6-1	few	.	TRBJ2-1	CASSEAGRERYNEQFF	TGTGCCAGCAGTGAAGCCGGGCGCGAACGTTACAATGAGCAGTTCTTC
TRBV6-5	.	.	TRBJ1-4	CASSYSGGLDEKLFF	TGTGCCAGCAGTTACTCCGGAGGGTTGGATGAAAAACTGTTTTTT
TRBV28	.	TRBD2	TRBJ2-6	CASSLGGTSGSAEVANVLTF	TGTGCCAGCAGCTTAGGCGGGACTAGCGGGAGTGCCGAGGTGGCCAACGTCCTGACTTTC
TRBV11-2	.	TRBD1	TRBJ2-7	CASSLEGTVKHEQYF	TGTGCCAGCAGCTTAGAAGGGACAGTTAAGCACGAGCAGTACTTC
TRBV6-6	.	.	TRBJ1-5	CASTPNQPQHF	TGTGCCAGCACTCCTAATCAGCCCCAGCATTTT
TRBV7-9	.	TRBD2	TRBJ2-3	CASSPLPGLAGSTDTQYF	TGTGCCAGCAGCCCCCTCCCAGGGCTAGCGGGGAGCACAGATACGCAGTATTTT
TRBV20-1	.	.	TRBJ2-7	CSAIRYEQYF	TGCAGTGCTATCCGCTACGAGCAGTACTTC
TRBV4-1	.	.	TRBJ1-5	CASSQGTRNQPQHF	TGCGCCAGCAGCCAAGGGACGAGGAATCAGCCCCAGCATTTT
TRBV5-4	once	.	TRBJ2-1	CASSLGRDEQFF	TGTGCCAGCAGCTTAGGTAGAGATGAGCAGTTCTTC
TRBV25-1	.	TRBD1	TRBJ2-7	CASRETGGPSEQYF	TGTGCCAGCAGAGAGACAGGGGGCCCGTCCGAGCAGTACTTC
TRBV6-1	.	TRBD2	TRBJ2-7	CASRIGLAGSYEQYF	TGTGCCAGCAGGATAGGACTAGCGGGCTCCTACGAGCAGTACTTC
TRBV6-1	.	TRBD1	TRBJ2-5	CASSAWGQDGAQYF	TGTGCCAGCAGTGCATGGGGACAGGACGGAGCCCAGTACTTC
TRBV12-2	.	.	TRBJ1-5	CASRLTQTGGNQPQHF	TGTGCAAGTCGCTTGACCCAGACAGGGGGCAATCAGCCCCAGCATTTT